Each of the 21 T cell receptor beta chains below was sequenced from the same sample in a study of Ad26.COV2.S vaccination and SARS-CoV-2 variants. Described treatment: roughly 18 received Ad26.COV2.S at low or high dose, single or two shots; 5 received placebo; per-sample allocation not given. Sampling took place 63 days after the first vaccine or placebo injection. Generated by immunoSEQ multiplex PCR, the TCRdb table keeps only in-frame clones and is missing some. The top ten hold around 4.2% of the sample, which has a few hundred thousand clones, 90% seen once. Material: peripheral blood, obtained in a trial of Ad26.COV2.S vaccine versus placebo. The receptors were gathered from a person between 18 and 65 years old who received the Ad26.COV2.S COVID-19 vaccine or a placebo.

In this sample, this clone turned up once. The V gene is TRBV5-4, the J gene TRBJ2-7; D is ambiguous. Trimming removed 4 bases at V and 1 base at J, with 15 bases between. CDR3 length: 15 residues. Per germline, CDR1 SGHNT and CDR2 YYREEE (reference sequence). This CDR3 is CASSAGFLTSYEQYF. The CDR3 bases are TGTGCCAGCAGCGCCGGGTTCCTCACGTCCTACGAGCAGTACTTC.

The V and J genes are TRBV27 and TRBJ2-1; the D gene is possibly TRBD1 (6 bases). V was clipped by 5 bases and J by 4 bases, with 15 bases between them. The CDR3 has 15 amino acids. The V gene's germline CDR1 is MNHEY and CDR2 SMNVEV (reference sequence). The DNA of the CDR3 is TGTGCCAGCAGTAGAACAGGGTGGGCGTACAATGAGCAGTTCTTC. It yields the protein CASSRTGWAYNEQFF.

This rearrangement joins TRBV6-5 to TRBJ2-7; TRBD2 agrees at 8 bases. Looked up from germline, CDR1 is MNHEY and CDR2 is SVGAGI. V gave up 0 bases and J gave up 2 bases; unmatched junction bases: 3. The CDR3 runs to 15 residues. The DNA for the CDR3 is TGTGCCAGCAGTTACTCCGCGGGGGGAGCCTACGAGCAGTACTTC. Translation: CASSYSAGGAYEQYF.

J is TRBJ2-6 and V is TRBV3-1 (or the pseudogene TRBV3-2); 15 bases are shared with TRBD2. The V gene's germline CDR1 is LGHDT and CDR2 YNNKEL (reference sequence). The CDR3 length is 17 residues. V lost 6 bases, J lost 3 bases, and 3 bases stayed unmatched. This chain's CDR3 is CASRGTSGRNGANVLTF. CDR3 coding DNA: TGTGCCAGCAGGGGGACTAGCGGGAGGAATGGGGCCAACGTCCTGACTTTC.

The chain is built from TRBV5-8 and TRBJ2-5; TRBD1 agrees at 11 bases. The germline gives CDR1 SGHTS, CDR2 YDEGEE. Unmatched junction bases numbered 7, after V lost 5 bases and J lost 4 bases. The CDR3 covers 15 residues. In DNA, the CDR3 is TGTGCCAGCAGAAAGGACAGGGGGCGCAGAGAGACCCAGTACTTC. As protein: CASRKDRGRRETQYF.

The J gene is TRBJ2-7, the V gene TRBV4-1; D gene ambiguous. The V end was cut by 8 bases, the J end by 7 bases, with 18 bases between. Germline CDR1 reads MGHRA; CDR2 reads YSYEKL. This CDR3 comprises 13 residues. For the CDR3, the DNA is TGCGCCAGCCGGCCCCCAAACGGAAGGGAGCAGTACTTC. Translating gives CASRPPNGREQYF.

V and J are TRBV5-4 and TRBJ2-3; either TRBD1 or TRBD2 may supply D (5 bases each). V lost 2 bases, J lost 3 bases, and 16 bases lay in between. This CDR3 is built from 16 residues. The germline V gene encodes CDR1 SGHNT and CDR2 YYREEE (reference sequence). The CDR3 protein is CASSFARGGLTDTQYF. CDR3 DNA sequence: TGTGCCAGCAGCTTTGCGAGGGGTGGGTTAACAGATACGCAGTATTTT.

CDR3 region: CASSRDPSGNTIYF. In DNA form, the CDR3 reads TGTGCCAGCAGTAGAGACCCGTCTGGAAACACCATATATTTT. The chain joins TRBV28 to TRBJ1-3; D unclear. The germline V and J ends were trimmed by 5 bases and 1 base, with 9 bases remaining between them. CDR1 is MDHEN, CDR2 SYDVKM, per germline. CDR3 size: 14 residues. Combining the CDR3 with reference TRBV28 and TRBJ1-3 gives the whole variable domain DVKVTQSSRYLVKRTGEKVFLECVQDMDHENMFWYRQDPGLGLRLIYFSYDVKMKEKGDIPEGYSVSREKKERFSLILESASTNQTSMYLCASSRDPSGNTIYFGEGSWLTVV.

The chain combines TRBV6-2 or TRBV6-3 with TRBJ1-2; TRBD1 is a possible D gene (5 bases). V was pared by 0 bases and J by 6 bases, with 17 bases between. The CDR3 is 16 amino acids. Germline CDR1 and CDR2: MNHEY and SVGEGT. The CDR3 loop reads CASSYSMAWGRDGYTF. DNA of the CDR3: TGTGCCAGCAGTTACTCGATGGCGTGGGGCCGGGATGGCTACACCTTC.

The gene calls are TRBV7-8 and TRBJ2-7; 12 bases are shared with TRBD1. The germline V gene encodes CDR1 SGHVS and CDR2 FQNEAQ. The CDR3 length is 14 residues. V was clipped by 5 bases and J by 7 bases; unmatched bases: 6. For the CDR3, the DNA is TGTGCCAGCAGCCTGGGACAGGGGGCGGGGGAGCAGTACTTC. Translation: CASSLGQGAGEQYF.

This chain connects TRBV14 to TRBJ2-2; D gene uncertain. There are 13 residues in the CDR3. V lost 0 bases, J lost 7 bases, and 6 bases lay in between. Germline lookup yields CDR1 SGHDN and CDR2 FVKESK. The CDR3 loop is CASSQELRGELFF. Written as DNA, the CDR3 is TGTGCCAGCAGCCAAGAGCTTCGCGGGGAGCTGTTTTTT.

CDR3 sequence reads: CASSYGAEEVYEQYF. DNA of the CDR3: TGTGCCAGCAGTTACGGTGCGGAAGAGGTCTACGAGCAGTACTTC. The rearrangement uses TRBV6-2 or TRBV6-3 and TRBJ2-7, with D uncertain. The CDR3 consists of 15 residues. Germline V gene data show CDR1 as MNHEY and CDR2 as SVGEGT. V gave up 2 bases and J gave up 3 bases, with 14 bases separating them.

This rearrangement joins TRBV19 to TRBJ1-5; a weak D match, TRBD1 (5 bases). This CDR3 is built from 14 residues. V gave up 6 bases and J gave up 3 bases, with 12 bases separating them. Germline assignment: CDR1 LNHDA and CDR2 SQIVND (reference sequence). The CDR3 coding sequence is TGTGCCAGTAGCCCAGACAGCCCCAATCAGCCCCAGCATTTT. This gives the protein CASSPDSPNQPQHF.

V and J are TRBV18 and TRBJ1-5; no firm D call. CDR1 and CDR2 (germline): KGHSH, LQKENI. Trimming stripped 4 bases from V and 1 base from J, with 17 bases between. The CDR3 loop spans 17 amino acids. CDR3 DNA sequence: TGTGCCAGCTCACGCCAGTCCGGGAGTGGGAGCAATCAGCCCCAGCATTTT. This translates into CASSRQSGSGSNQPQHF. Full variable domain (outside the CDR3, taken from reference TRBV18 and TRBJ1-5): NAGVMQNPRHLVRRRGQEARLRCSPMKGHSHVYWYRQLPEEGLKFMVYLQKENIIDESGMPKERFSAEFPKEGPSILRIQQVVRGDSAAYFCASSRQSGSGSNQPQHFGDGTRLSIL.

The gene calls are TRBV27 and TRBJ2-7, with 10 bases aligning to TRBD1. The CDR3 sequence is 16 residues long. Germline lookup yields CDR1 MNHEY and CDR2 SMNVEV (reference sequence). The V gene end was trimmed by 5 bases and the J gene end by 1 base; junction bases not matched to a gene: 8. The CDR3 here is CASSPSGDRGSYEQYF. In DNA form, the CDR3 reads TGTGCCAGCAGTCCATCCGGGGACAGGGGATCCTACGAGCAGTACTTC.

The chain combines TRBV7-9 with TRBJ2-7; D perhaps matches TRBD1 (5 bases). The CDR3 runs to 14 residues. Trimming removed 2 bases at V and 3 bases at J, with 11 bases between. Looked up from germline, CDR1 is SEHNR and CDR2 is FQNEAQ (reference sequence). CDR3 loop: CASSLIGADYEQYF. The DNA for the CDR3 is TGTGCCAGCAGCTTAATTGGGGCAGACTACGAGCAGTACTTC.

The table lists this clone with a count of one. The V call is TRBV19, the J call TRBJ1-1; 9 bases are a match to TRBD1. This CDR3 spans 16 amino acids. Germline CDR1 is LNHDA and CDR2 is SQIVND (reference sequence). V gave up 6 bases and J gave up 3 bases; unmatched junction bases: 11. Here the CDR3 reads CASRTWGQGRDTEAFF. DNA for the CDR3: TGTGCCAGTAGGACTTGGGGACAGGGCAGGGACACTGAAGCTTTCTTT.

The V gene is TRBV5-4, the J gene TRBJ2-4, with TRBD1 as a possible D gene (6 bases). Germline assignment: CDR1 SGHNT and CDR2 YYREEE (reference sequence). V was shortened by 0 bases and J by 10 bases, with 20 bases between the two germline ends. The CDR3 covers 16 residues. CDR3 amino acids: CASSLGGEGAQGIQYF. In nucleotides, the CDR3 is TGTGCCAGCAGCTTGGGTGGGGAAGGAGCCCAGGGGATTCAGTACTTC.

The chain joins TRBV5-1 to TRBJ2-7, with D unresolved. Deletions cut 4 bases from V and 1 base from J, with 12 bases between. Per the germline V gene, CDR1 is SGHRS and CDR2 is YFSETQ. There are 14 residues in the CDR3. The CDR3 sequence: CASSTVGGSYEQYF. The CDR3 DNA reads as TGCGCCAGCAGCACTGTCGGCGGTTCCTACGAGCAGTACTTC.

V and J are TRBV19 and TRBJ1-4; D is uncertain. Trimming stripped 6 bases from V and 0 bases from J, with 11 bases between. The CDR3 spans 15 residues. CDR1 and CDR2 (germline): LNHDA, SQIVND (reference sequence). The CDR3 DNA is TGTGCCAGTAGCACGGACCGGACAACTAATGAAAAACTGTTTTTT. Protein product: CASSTDRTTNEKLFF.

The V and J genes are TRBV28 and TRBJ1-2; D is possibly TRBD1 (5 bases). Trimming left V 1 base short and J 5 bases short, with 17 bases between. The germline V gene encodes CDR1 MDHEN and CDR2 SYDVKM. The length of the CDR3 is 16 residues. This chain's CDR3 is CASSLSPPMRGYGYTF. CDR3 coding DNA: TGTGCCAGCAGTTTATCCCCCCCAATGCGGGGGTATGGCTACACCTTC.